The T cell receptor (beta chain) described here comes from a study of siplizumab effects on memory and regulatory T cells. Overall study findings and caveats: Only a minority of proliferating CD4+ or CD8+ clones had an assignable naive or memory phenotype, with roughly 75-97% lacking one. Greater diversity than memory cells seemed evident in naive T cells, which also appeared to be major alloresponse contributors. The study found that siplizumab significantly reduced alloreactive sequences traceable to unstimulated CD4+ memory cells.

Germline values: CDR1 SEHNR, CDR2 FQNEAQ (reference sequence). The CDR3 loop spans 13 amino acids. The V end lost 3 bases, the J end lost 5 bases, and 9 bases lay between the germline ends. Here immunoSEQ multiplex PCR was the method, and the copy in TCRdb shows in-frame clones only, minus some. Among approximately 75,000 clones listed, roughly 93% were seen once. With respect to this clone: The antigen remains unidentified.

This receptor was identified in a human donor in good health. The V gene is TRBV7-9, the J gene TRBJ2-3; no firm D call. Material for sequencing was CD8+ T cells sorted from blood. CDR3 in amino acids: CASSFTTLDTQYF. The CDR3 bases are TGTGCCAGCAGCTTTACCACCCTAGATACGCAGTATTTT.